This TCR beta chain was documented in a study of T cells in Graves' hyperthyroidism and ophthalmopathy. Broader study findings: Ophthalmopathy stood apart from stable hyperthyroidism in a 13 V-J model. For ophthalmopathy, model prediction preceded onset by a median roughly 6.2 months. Most thyroid-expanded clonotypes above 0.001 were also found in blood.

Ophthalmopathy patients had moderate-to-severe active disease, CAS ≥3, NOSPECS ≥4, and disease duration under 3 months. RNA transcripts served as the template for amplifying TCR beta CDR3 regions. The study used the HTBI primer set for a first-round RT-PCR of the TCR CDR3. One entry per CDR3 protein results from TCRdb running MiXCR on the multiplex PCR reads. The sample has 250,000 to 300,000 distinct CDR3 sequences, roughly 18% seen once; the top ten hold just under 40%. Trimming removed 2 bases from V and 4 bases from J, with 16 bases in between. Germline V CDR1 and CDR2: SGHKS, YYEKEE (reference sequence). CDR3 length: 15 amino acids. Of note for this clonotype: Its target is unknown.

The sequencing sample was made of blood. This TCR was sampled from a man aged 50-59 years with Graves' ophthalmopathy. The chain recombines TRBV5-5 with TRBJ2-7; either TRBD1 or TRBD2 may supply D (5 bases each). The CDR3 DNA reads as TGTGCCAGCAGCTTACGGGACGGCGGGCGGTACGAGCAGTACTTC. Amino acid sequence: CASSLRDGGRYEQYF.